The rows below give T cell receptor beta chains drawn from one sample of a study of Graves' ophthalmopathy and Graves' hyperthyroidism. TCRdb called the multiplex PCR reads again in MiXCR, with one record for every CDR3 protein. Of hundreds of thousands of distinct CDR3 sequences detected, approximately 14% appear once; the ten largest clones hold 9.8%. Sample: blood. The source of these receptors is a woman aged 25 to 39 with Graves' ophthalmopathy. CDR3s include the opening cysteine and the closing phenylalanine or tryptophan. The D gene is left open where the match is weak. Size is stated for part of the rows, as once, few or many counts, or as a class when the clone is expanded.

>TRBV7-2|-|many
CASSPSNNSPLHF
>TRBV6-5|TRBD2|many
CASSFHGLATGEQYF
>TRBV2|-|many
CASGPQETQYF
>TRBV20-1|-|-
CSASPSSWYEQYF
>TRBV5-5|TRBD1|-
CASSLPGTGGVYGYTF
>TRBV9|-|many
CASSVDSRPLHF
>TRBV27|-|many
CASSRTRGNYGYTF
>TRBV6-1|TRBD1|many
CASRGQGSDF
>TRBV19|TRBD1|many
CASSIARGLSNQPQHF
>TRBV19|-|many
CASSMTAKAYGYTF
>TRBV6-5|-|many
CASSYDREASGNTIYF
>TRBV7-2|-|many
CASSPSYYEQYF
>TRBV30|-|many
CAWTVPRAKNIQYF
>TRBV20-1|-|-
CSARWGMSNQPQHF
>TRBV5-1|-|many
CASSTTSLRDEQYF
>TRBV18|-|few
CASSPLARGRPYEQYF
>TRBV20-1|-|many
CSAAAGDSPLHF
>TRBV15|-|many
CATSINRDNQPQHF
>TRBV2|-|many
CASSGMRGAYEQYF
>TRBV12-3/TRBV12-4|-|many
CASTTMETQYF
>TRBV6-1|-|many
CASSGARLTNTEAFF
>TRBV18|-|many
CASSPLAGNQETQYF
>TRBV7-9|-|many
CASSHRRGTRETQYF
>TRBV6-1|-|many
CASSERGGREQYF
>TRBV5-1|TRBD1|few
CASSEQGFSTDTQYF
>TRBV6-5|-|many
CASSYSFLAGELFF
>TRBV13|TRBD1|many
CASSTGQAITTYEQYF
>TRBV6-5|-|many
CASSYIVAEENTGELFF
>TRBV29-1|-|-
CSAGDADIYEQYF
>TRBV6-2/TRBV6-3|-|-
CASSPGNMNTEAFF
>TRBV29-1|-|few
CSTSGQETNYGYTF
>TRBV6-5|-|few
CASSYLQGQETQHF
>TRBV12-3/TRBV12-4|-|many
CASSFGSLSSYEQYF
>TRBV12-3/TRBV12-4|-|-
CASSVDSLNTGELFF
>TRBV12-3/TRBV12-4|TRBD2|many
CASRLAGGPGEQYF
>TRBV9|TRBD2|many
CASSVAGTSIPNEQYF
>TRBV2|-|many
CASSGDQTEAFF
>TRBV12-3/TRBV12-4|TRBD2|many
CASSPSGGWETQYF
>TRBV2|-|many
CASSEGGLGIQYF
>TRBV13|TRBD1|few
CASSFRRGLSEAFF
>TRBV27|-|-
CASSGQDRYNEQFF
>TRBV7-8|TRBD1|many
CASSLDRGHRYGYTF
>TRBV12-3/TRBV12-4|TRBD1|many
CASSFGQGNQPQHF
>TRBV11-1|-|few
CASSLNLGDYGYTF
>TRBV7-9|-|many
CASSNPGLWETQYF
>TRBV20-1|-|many
CSARDLGYEQYF
>TRBV24-1|-|many
CATSQAGYGYTF
>TRBV6-2/TRBV6-3|TRBD2|many
CASSPLGLAGVAKNIKYF
>TRBV15|TRBD1|many
CATSLGQGRQPQHF
>TRBV14|-|many
CASSPVPYPSSGNTIYF
>TRBV4-1|-|few
CASSSEAGGNQPQHF
>TRBV6-1|-|-
CASSEGLPASGYTF
>TRBV12-3/TRBV12-4|TRBD2|many
CASSSALAGVQADTQYF